Following are 10 T cell receptor beta chains from one sample sequenced in a study of Ad26.COV2.S vaccination and SARS-CoV-2 variants. Treatment defined: some 20 received Ad26.COV2.S at low or high dose, single or two shots; about five received placebo; per-sample allocation not given. Sampling was done on day 63 after the first vaccine or placebo injection. The method was immunoSEQ multiplex PCR; TCRdb's version includes in-frame clones alone and lacks a portion of them. This sample has 510,000 or so clones, with around 90% found just once. Here the sequenced sample was peripheral blood, taken in a trial of Ad26.COV2.S vaccine versus placebo. The receptors shown here come from a person between 18 and 65 years old who received the Ad26.COV2.S COVID-19 vaccine or a placebo.

This chain's CDR3 is CASSGPPRTQYF. The CDR3 DNA reads as TGTGCCAGCAGCGGGCCACCTAGGACCCAGTACTTC. The chain couples TRBV21-1 to TRBJ2-5. TRBV21-1 is annotated as a pseudogene. The CDR3 spans 12 residues.

This sequence joins TRBV2 and TRBJ2-5; no reliable D call. V gave up 3 bases and J gave up 4 bases, with 9 bases separating them. In germline, CDR1 is SNHLY, CDR2 FYNNEI. The CDR3 has 13 amino acids. CDR3 sequence (DNA): TGTGCCAGCAGTGATTTTCTGGCAGAGACCCAGTACTTC. Translation gives CASSDFLAETQYF. The full variable domain, its missing parts supplied by reference TRBV2 and TRBJ2-5, is EPEVTQTPSHQVTQMGQEVILRCVPISNHLYFYWYRQILGQKVEFLVSFYNNEISEKSEIFDDQFSVERPDGSNFTLKIRSTKLEDSAMYFCASSDFLAETQYFGPGTRLLVL.

The V gene is TRBV2, the J gene TRBJ2-2, with 14 bases matching TRBD2. Looked up from germline, CDR1 is SNHLY and CDR2 is FYNNEI. V lost 8 bases and J lost 8; bases outside the gene matches: 4. This CDR3 comprises 14 residues. CDR3 sequence: CASSGLAGVGELFF. CDR3 sequence (DNA): TGTGCCAGCTCGGGACTAGCGGGAGTAGGGGAGCTGTTTTTT.

V usage is TRBV5-1 and J usage is TRBJ2-3; 10 bases align to TRBD2. The germline gives CDR1 SGHRS, CDR2 YFSETQ. This CDR3 contains 16 residues. The V and J ends lost 0 bases and 1 base, in that order; junction bases with no gene match: 2. DNA of the CDR3: TGCGCCAGCAGCTTGGCCCTAGCGGGAGGCACAGATACGCAGTATTTT. It is translated as CASSLALAGGTDTQYF.

CDR3 bases: TGTGCCACCAGCAGAGTAGGACAGCCGGGTGAAAAACTGTTTTTT. Translating it yields CATSRVGQPGEKLFF. The chain joins TRBV15 to TRBJ1-4; the D gene is possibly TRBD1 (6 bases). CDR3 size: 15 residues. CDR1 is LNHNV and CDR2 is YYDKDF in the germline V gene (reference sequence). Trimming removed 1 base from V and 7 bases from J, with 13 bases in between. The variable domain in full, completed from reference TRBV15 and TRBJ1-4, reads DAMVIQNPRYQVTQFGKPVTLSCSQTLNHNVMYWYQQKSSQAPKLLFHYYDKDFNNEADTPDNFQSRRPNTSFCFLDIRSPGLGDTAMYLCATSRVGQPGEKLFFGSGTQLSVL.

The chain couples TRBV7-9 to TRBJ2-3; D uncertain. The germline V gene encodes CDR1 SEHNR and CDR2 FQNEAQ (reference sequence). The CDR3 contains 12 residues. V shed 4 bases and J shed 2 bases, with 4 bases lying between them. The CDR3 protein is CASSSVTDTQYF. DNA of the CDR3: TGTGCCAGCAGCTCCGTCACAGATACGCAGTATTTT.

This sequence joins TRBV3-1 (or the pseudogene TRBV3-2) and TRBJ2-2, with D possibly TRBD2 on 7 matching bases. Per the germline V gene, CDR1 is LGHDT and CDR2 is YNNKEL (reference sequence). The ends were cut back, 0 bases at V and 8 bases at J, with 16 bases in the middle. The length of the CDR3 is 16 residues. CDR3 protein: CASSQEGGGAWGELFF. The CDR3, as DNA: TGTGCCAGCAGCCAAGAAGGCGGGGGCGCTTGGGGGGAGCTGTTTTTT.

This clone was seen a handful of times. The chain links TRBV30 to TRBJ1-3; possibly TRBD1 for D (6 bases). Deletions cut 5 bases from V and 0 bases from J, with 8 bases between. The CDR3 runs 13 residues. Germline CDR1 is GTSNPN and CDR2 is SVGIG (reference sequence). In nucleotides, the CDR3 is TGTGCCTGGGGACAGAGCTCTGGAAACACCATATATTTT. This gives the protein CAWGQSSGNTIYF.

This chain joins TRBV11-2 and TRBJ1-3; D gene ambiguous. The CDR3 length is 17 residues. V lost 1 base and J 3 bases, leaving 16 bases between the germline ends. CDR1 SGHAT and CDR2 FQNNGV come from the germline V gene. CDR3 loop: CASSLVMGRGYGNTIYF. The CDR3 nucleotides read TGTGCCAGCAGCTTAGTTATGGGTCGGGGTTATGGAAACACCATATATTTT. Drawing the rest from reference TRBV11-2 and TRBJ1-3, the complete variable domain is EAGVAQSPRYKIIEKRQSVAFWCNPISGHATLYWYQQILGQGPKLLIQFQNNGVVDDSQLPKDRFSAERLKGVDSTLKIQPAKLEDSAVYLCASSLVMGRGYGNTIYFGEGSWLTVV.

The CDR3 sequence is CASSPARGGEAFF. The CDR3 DNA is TGTGCCAGCAGCCCTGCTCGAGGGGGTGAAGCTTTCTTT. The V and J genes are TRBV11-2 and TRBJ1-1; weak D call: TRBD1 (6 bases). The CDR3 totals 13 residues. V gave up 5 bases and J gave up 7 bases, with 14 bases separating them. The germline gives CDR1 SGHAT, CDR2 FQNNGV.